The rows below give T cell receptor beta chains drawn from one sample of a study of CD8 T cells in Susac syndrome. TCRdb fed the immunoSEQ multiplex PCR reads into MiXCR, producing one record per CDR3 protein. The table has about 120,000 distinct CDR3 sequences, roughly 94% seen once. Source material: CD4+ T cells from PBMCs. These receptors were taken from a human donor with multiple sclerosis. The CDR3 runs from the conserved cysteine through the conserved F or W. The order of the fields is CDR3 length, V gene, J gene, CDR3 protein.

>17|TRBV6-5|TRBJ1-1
CASSYDLGQGSYTEAFF
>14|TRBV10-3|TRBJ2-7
CAISDVPESYEQYF
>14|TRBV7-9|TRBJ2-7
CASSLGVAGGEQYF
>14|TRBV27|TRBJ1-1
CASSKRTGNTEAFF
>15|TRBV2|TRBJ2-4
CASRGLAVAKNIQYF
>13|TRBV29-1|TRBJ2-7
CSVEDNRWNEQYF
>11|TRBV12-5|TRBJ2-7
CASGLWSEQYF
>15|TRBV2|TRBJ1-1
CASSEESSADTEAFF
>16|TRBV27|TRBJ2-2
CASSSPAGGASGELFF
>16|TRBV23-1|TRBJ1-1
CASSQPTGLKNTEAFF
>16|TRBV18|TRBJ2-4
CASSLFGLQLGNIQYF
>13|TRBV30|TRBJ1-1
CAWYRQRNTEAFF
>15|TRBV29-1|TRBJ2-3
CSVEFRQRSTDTQYF
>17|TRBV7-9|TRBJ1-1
CASSFGQGAIMNTEAFF
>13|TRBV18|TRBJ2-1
CASSPDRAGEQFF
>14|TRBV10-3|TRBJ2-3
CAITIAGATDTQYF
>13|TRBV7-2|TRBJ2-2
CASSLVFGGELFF
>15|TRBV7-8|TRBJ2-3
CASSLGTLRGDTQYF
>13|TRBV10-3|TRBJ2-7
CAISESPLGEQYF
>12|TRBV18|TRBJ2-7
CASSPSAYEQYF
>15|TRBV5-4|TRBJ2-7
CASSSGRLGSYEQYF
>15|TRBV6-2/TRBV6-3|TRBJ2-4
CASRGGTGERNIQYF
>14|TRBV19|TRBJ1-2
CASSKQGRNYGYTF
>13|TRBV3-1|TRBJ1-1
CASSQVGSSEAFF
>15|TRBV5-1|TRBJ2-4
CASSKTELAKNIQYF
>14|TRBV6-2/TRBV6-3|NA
CASSLGTAYYEQFF
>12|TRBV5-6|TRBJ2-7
CASSAVSYEQYF
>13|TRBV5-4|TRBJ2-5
CASSPTGIETQYF
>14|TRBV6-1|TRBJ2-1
CASSPRGLRNEQFF
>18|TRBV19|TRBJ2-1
CASSIAYRGARGDNEQFF
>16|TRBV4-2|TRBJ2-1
CASSQASGVSYNEQFF
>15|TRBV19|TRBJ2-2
CASSMSWGVTGELFF
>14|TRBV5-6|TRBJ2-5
CASSLQTVQETQYF
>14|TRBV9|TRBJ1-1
CASSVEHQDTEAFF
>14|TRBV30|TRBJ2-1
CAWSVERGYNEQFF
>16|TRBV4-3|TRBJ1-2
CASSQDLGVVNYGYTF
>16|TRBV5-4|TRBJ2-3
CASSPGERRGTDTQYF
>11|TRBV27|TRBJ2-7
CASQGSGQEVF
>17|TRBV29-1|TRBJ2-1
CSVEDVYRGGSYNEQFF
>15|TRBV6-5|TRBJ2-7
CASSPYSPSVYEQYF
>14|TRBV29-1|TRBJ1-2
CSVMSRISGYGYTF
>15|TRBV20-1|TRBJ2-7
CSAEGLAGGSYEQYF
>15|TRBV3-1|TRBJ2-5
CASSRTGTLVETQYF